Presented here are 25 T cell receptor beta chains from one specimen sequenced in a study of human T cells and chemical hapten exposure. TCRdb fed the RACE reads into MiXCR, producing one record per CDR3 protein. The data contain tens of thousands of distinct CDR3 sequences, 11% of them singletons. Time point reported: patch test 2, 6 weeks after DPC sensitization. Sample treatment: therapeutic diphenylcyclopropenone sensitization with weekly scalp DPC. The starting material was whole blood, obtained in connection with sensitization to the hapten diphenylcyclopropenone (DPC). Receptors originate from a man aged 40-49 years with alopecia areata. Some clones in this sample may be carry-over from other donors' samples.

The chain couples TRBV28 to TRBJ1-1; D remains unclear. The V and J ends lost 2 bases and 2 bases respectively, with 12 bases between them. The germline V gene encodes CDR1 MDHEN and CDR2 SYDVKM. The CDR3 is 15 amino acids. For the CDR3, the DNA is TGTGCCAGCAGTTTAGAGCTAGGTTATAACACTGAAGCTTTCTTT. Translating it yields CASSLELGYNTEAFF.

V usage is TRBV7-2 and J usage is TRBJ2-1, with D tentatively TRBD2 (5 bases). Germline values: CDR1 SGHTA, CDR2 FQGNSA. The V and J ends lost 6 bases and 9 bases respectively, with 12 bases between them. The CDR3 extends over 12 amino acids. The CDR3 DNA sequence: TGTGCCAGCAGACAACGGGAAGCTGAGCAGTTCTTC. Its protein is CASRQREAEQFF.

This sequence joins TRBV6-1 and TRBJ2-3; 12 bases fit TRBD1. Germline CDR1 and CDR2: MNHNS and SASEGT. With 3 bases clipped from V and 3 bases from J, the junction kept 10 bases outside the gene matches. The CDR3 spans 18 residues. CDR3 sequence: CASSDFSGTGGRTDTQYF. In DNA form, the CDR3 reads TGTGCCAGCAGTGACTTCTCCGGGACAGGGGGCCGGACAGATACGCAGTATTTT.

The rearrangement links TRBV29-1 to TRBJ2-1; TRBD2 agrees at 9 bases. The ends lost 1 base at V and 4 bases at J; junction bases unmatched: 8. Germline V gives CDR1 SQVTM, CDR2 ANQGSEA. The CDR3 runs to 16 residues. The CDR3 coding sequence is TGCAGCGTTGAAGCTAGCGGGATTATAGTTTACAATGAGCAGTTCTTC. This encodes CSVEASGIIVYNEQFF.

CDR3 in DNA: TGTGCCAGCAGTTTATCCCGGGGCGGGAGGGCAACAGATACGCAGTATTTT. Protein sequence: CASSLSRGGRATDTQYF. The rearrangement links TRBV12-3 or TRBV12-4 to TRBJ2-3, with 9 bases lining up with TRBD2. Trimming removed 2 bases from V and 3 bases from J; junction bases left unmatched: 9. The CDR3 loop spans 17 amino acids.

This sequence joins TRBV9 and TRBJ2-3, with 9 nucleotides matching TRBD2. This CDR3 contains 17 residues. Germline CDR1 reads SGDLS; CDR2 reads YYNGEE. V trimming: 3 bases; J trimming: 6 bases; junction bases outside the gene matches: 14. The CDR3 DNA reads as TGTGCCAGCAGCGCGGTGGGACTAGCCCACACGTCCGATACGCAGTATTTT. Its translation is CASSAVGLAHTSDTQYF.

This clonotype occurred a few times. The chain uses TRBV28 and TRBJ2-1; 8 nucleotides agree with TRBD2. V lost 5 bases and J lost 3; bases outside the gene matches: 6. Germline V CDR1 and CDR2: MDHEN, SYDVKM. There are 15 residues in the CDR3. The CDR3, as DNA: TGTGCCAGCAGTCTGAGCGGGAGCCACTACAATGAGCAGTTCTTC. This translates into CASSLSGSHYNEQFF. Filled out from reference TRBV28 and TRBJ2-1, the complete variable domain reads DVKVTQSSRYLVKRTGEKVFLECVQDMDHENMFWYRQDPGLGLRLIYFSYDVKMKEKGDIPEGYSVSREKKERFSLILESASTNQTSMYLCASSLSGSHYNEQFFGPGTRLTVL.

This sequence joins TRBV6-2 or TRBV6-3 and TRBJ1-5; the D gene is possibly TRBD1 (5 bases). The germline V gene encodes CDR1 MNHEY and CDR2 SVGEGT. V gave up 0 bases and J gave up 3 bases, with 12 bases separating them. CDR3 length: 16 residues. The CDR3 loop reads CASSYSSRGPNQPQHF. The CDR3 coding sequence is TGTGCCAGCAGTTACTCGTCGAGGGGACCCAATCAGCCCCAGCATTTT.

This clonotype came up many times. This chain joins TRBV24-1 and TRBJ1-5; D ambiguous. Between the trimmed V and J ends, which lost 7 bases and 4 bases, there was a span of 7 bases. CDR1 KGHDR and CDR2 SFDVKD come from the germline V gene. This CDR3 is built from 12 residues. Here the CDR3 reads CATSQVNQPQHF. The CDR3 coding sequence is TGTGCCACCAGCCAGGTAAATCAGCCCCAGCATTTT.

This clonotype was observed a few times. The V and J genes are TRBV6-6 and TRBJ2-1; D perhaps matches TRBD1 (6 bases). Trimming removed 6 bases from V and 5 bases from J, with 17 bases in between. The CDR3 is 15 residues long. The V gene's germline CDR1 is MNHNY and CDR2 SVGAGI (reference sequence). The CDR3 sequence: CASSAQGPSHNEQFF. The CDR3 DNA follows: TGTGCCAGCAGCGCCCAGGGGCCCTCGCACAATGAGCAGTTCTTC.

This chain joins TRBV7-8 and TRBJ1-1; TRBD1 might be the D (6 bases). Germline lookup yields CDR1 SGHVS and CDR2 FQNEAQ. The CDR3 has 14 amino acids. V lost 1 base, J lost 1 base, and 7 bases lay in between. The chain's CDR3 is CASSLETGNTEAFF. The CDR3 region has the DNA TGTGCCAGCAGCTTAGAGACAGGGAACACTGAAGCTTTCTTT.

CDR3 in DNA: TGCAGTGCAGGCAGTTACTCCTGGGAAGCTTTCTTT. Translating gives CSAGSYSWEAFF. The chain uses TRBV20-1 and TRBJ1-1, with D unresolved. The CDR3 length is 12 residues. Germline-derived CDR1 and CDR2 are DFQATT and SNEGSKA (reference sequence). Trimming removed 6 bases from V and 8 bases from J, with 16 bases in between.

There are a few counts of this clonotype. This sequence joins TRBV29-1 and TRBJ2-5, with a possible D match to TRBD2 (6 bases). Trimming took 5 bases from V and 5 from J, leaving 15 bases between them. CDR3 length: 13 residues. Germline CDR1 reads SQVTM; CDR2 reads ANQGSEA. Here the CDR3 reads CSVLGGIGETQYF. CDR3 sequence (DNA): TGCAGCGTTTTGGGCGGGATCGGGGAGACCCAGTACTTC.

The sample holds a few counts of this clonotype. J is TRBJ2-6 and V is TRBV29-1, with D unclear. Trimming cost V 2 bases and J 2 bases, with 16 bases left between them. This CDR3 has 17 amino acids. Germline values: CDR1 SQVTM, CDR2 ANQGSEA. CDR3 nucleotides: TGCAGCGTTGAAACTCCGGGCCCAATGACTGGGGCCAACGTCCTGACTTTC. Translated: CSVETPGPMTGANVLTF.

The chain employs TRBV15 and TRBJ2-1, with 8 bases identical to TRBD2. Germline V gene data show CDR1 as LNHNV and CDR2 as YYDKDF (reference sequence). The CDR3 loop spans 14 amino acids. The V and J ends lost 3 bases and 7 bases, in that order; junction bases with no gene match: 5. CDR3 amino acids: CATSSGLAWNEQFF. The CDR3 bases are TGTGCCACCAGCAGTGGACTAGCATGGAATGAGCAGTTCTTC.

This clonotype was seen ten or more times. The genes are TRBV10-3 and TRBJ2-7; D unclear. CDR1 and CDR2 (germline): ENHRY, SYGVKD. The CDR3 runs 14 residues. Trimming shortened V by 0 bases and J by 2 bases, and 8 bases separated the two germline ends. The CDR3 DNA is TGTGCCATCAGTGAGTCGACTGGGGCCTACGAGCAGTACTTC. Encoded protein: CAISESTGAYEQYF.

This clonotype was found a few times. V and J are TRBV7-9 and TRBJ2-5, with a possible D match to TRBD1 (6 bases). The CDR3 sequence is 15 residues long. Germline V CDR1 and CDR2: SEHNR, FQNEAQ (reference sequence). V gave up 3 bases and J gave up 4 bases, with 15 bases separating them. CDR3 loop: CASSFRELGGETQYF. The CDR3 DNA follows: TGTGCCAGCAGCTTCCGTGAGCTAGGGGGAGAGACCCAGTACTTC.

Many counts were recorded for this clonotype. The CDR3 loop is CASSPQGSAQETQYF. CDR3 in DNA: TGTGCCAGCAGCCCACAGGGTAGCGCCCAAGAGACCCAGTACTTC. The V gene is TRBV6-2 or TRBV6-3, the J gene TRBJ2-5; D may be TRBD1 (6 bases). The CDR3 is made up of 15 amino acids. Per germline, CDR1 MNHEY and CDR2 SVGEGT. The ends were cut back, 6 bases at V and 1 base at J, with 15 bases in the middle.

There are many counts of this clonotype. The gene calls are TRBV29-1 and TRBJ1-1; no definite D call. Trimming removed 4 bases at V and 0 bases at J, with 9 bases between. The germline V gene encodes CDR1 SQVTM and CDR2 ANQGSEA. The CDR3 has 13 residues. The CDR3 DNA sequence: TGCAGCGTTGTGAGTGTAATGAACACTGAAGCTTTCTTT. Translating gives CSVVSVMNTEAFF.

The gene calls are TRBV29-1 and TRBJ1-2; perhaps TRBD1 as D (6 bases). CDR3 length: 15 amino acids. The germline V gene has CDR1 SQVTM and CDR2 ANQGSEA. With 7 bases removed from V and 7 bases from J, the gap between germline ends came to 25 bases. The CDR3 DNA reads TGCAGCGCCGACAATGACAGGCCCGTATGGGGTGGCTACACCTTC. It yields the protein CSADNDRPVWGGYTF.

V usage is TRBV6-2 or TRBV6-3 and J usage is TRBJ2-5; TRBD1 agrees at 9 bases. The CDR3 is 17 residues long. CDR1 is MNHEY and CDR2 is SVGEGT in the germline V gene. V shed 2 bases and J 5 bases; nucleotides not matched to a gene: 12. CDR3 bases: TGTGCCAGCAGTTACCGCCTACGGGACAGGGATTTGGAGACCCAGTACTTC. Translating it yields CASSYRLRDRDLETQYF.

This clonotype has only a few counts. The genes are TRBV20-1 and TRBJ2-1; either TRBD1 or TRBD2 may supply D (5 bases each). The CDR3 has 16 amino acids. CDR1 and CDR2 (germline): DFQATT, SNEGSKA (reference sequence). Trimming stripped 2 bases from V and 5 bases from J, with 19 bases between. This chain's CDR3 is CSARTPGTQIDNEQFF. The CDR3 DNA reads TGCAGTGCTAGAACCCCTGGGACCCAGATCGACAATGAGCAGTTCTTC.

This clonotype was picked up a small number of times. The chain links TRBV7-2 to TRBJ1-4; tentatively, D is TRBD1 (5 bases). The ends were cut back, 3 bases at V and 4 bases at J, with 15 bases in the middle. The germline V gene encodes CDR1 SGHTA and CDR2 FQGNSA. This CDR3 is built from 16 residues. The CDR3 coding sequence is TGTGCCAGCAGCTTCAACAGCCGAGGGGTTAATGAAAAACTGTTTTTT. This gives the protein CASSFNSRGVNEKLFF.

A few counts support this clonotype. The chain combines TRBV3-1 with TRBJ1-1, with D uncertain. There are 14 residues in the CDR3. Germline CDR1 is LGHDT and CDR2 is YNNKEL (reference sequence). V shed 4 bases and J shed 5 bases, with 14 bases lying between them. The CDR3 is CASSLRWQQTEAFF. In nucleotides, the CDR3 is TGTGCCAGCAGCCTAAGATGGCAACAGACTGAAGCTTTCTTT.

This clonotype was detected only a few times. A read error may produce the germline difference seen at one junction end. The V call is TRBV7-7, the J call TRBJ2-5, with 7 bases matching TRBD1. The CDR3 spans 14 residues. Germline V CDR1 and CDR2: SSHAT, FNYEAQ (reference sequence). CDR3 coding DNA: TGTGCTAGCAGCCTAACAGGGGTCGGGGAGACCCAGTACTTC. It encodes CASSLTGVGETQYF. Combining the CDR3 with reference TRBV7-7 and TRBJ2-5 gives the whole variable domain GAGVSQSPRYKVTKRGQDVTLRCDPISSHATLYWYQQALGQGPEFLTYFNYEAQPDKSGLPSDRFSAERPEGSISTLTIQRTEQRDSAMYRCASSLTGVGETQYFGPGTRLLVL.